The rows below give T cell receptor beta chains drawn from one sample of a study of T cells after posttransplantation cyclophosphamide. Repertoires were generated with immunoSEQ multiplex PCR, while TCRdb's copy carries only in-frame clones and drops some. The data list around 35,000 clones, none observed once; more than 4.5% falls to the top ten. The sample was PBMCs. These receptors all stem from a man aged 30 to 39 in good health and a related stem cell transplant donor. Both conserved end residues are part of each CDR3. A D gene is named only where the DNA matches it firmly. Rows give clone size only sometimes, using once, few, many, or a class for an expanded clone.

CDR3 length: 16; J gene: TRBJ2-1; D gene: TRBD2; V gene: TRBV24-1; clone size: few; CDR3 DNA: TGTGCCACCAGTGATCGAGCGGGGGCGTCCTACAATGAGCAGTTCTTC; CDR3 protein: CATSDRAGASYNEQFF
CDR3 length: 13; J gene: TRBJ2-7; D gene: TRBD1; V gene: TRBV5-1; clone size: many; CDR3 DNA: TGCGCCAGCAGCTTGTGGACAGGGAGTGAGCAGTACTTC; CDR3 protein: CASSLWTGSEQYF
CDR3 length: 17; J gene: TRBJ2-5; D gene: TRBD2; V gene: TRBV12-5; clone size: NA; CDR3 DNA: TGTGCTAGTGGTTCCGGGACTAGCGGGGGGGCCGCAGAGACCCAGTACTTC; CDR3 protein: CASGSGTSGGAAETQYF
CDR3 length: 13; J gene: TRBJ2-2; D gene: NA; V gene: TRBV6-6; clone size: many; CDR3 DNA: TGTGCCAGCAGTTACGAGCGCACCGGGGAGCTGTTTTTT; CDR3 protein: CASSYERTGELFF
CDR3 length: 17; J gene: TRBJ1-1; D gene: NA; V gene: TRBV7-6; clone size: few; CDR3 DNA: TGTGCCAGCAGCTTTTGGGCAGGTAAAGAAGGGGACACTGAAGCTTTCTTT; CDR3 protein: CASSFWAGKEGDTEAFF
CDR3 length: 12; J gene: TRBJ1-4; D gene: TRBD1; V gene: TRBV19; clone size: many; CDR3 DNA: TGTGCCAGTAGTATCCCCCCAGGGGGACTGTTTTTT; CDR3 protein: CASSIPPGGLFF
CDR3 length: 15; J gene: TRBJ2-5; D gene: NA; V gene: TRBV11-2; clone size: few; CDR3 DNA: TGTGCCAGCAGCACCGATAGGGGAGGGGGAGAGACCCAGTACTTC; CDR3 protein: CASSTDRGGGETQYF
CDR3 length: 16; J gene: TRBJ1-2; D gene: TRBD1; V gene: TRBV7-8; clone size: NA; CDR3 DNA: TGTGCCAGCAGCTCCGAGGACAGGGGGCGCGTCTATGGCTACACCTTC; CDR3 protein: CASSSEDRGRVYGYTF
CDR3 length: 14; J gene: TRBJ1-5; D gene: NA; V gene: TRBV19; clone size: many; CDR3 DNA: TGTGCCAGTAGTATCCGGGACAACAATCAGCCCCAGCATTTT; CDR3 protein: CASSIRDNNQPQHF
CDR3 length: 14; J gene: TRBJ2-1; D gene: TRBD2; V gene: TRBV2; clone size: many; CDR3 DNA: TGTGCTTCCGGGGGGATCGGAGGTTACAATGAGCAGTTCTTC; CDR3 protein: CASGGIGGYNEQFF
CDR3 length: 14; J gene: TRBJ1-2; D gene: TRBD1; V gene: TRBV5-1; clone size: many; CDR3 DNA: TGCGCCAGCAGCCTGGGACAGGGAAACTATGGCTACACCTTC; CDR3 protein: CASSLGQGNYGYTF
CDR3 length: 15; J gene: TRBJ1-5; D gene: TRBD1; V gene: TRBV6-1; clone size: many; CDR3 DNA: TGTGCCAGCAGTATTTCCGGGACAGGGAACCAGCCCCAGCATTTT; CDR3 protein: CASSISGTGNQPQHF
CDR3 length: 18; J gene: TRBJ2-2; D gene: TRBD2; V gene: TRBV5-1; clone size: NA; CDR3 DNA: TGCGCCAGCAGCTTGAGCGGGGGGGTGTTCGCGAACACCGGGGAGCTGTTTTTT; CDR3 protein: CASSLSGGVFANTGELFF
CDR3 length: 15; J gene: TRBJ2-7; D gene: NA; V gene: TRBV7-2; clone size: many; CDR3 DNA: TGTGCCAGCAGCTTATCGGCAGGGATTACCTACGAGCAGTACTTC; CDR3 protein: CASSLSAGITYEQYF
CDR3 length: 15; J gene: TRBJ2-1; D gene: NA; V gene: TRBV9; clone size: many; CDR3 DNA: TGTGCCAGCAGCGCCGGACAAAACTCCTACAATGAGCAGTTCTTC; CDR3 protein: CASSAGQNSYNEQFF
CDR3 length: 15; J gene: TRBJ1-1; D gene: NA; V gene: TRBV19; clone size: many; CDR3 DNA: TGTGCCAGTAGGGGCAGGGAATTTGGTTTCACTGAAGCTTTCTTT; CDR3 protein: CASRGREFGFTEAFF
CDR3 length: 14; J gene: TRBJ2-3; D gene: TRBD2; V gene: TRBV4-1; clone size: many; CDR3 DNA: TGCGCCAGCAGCCAAGATGCTAGCGGAGATACGCAGTATTTT; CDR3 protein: CASSQDASGDTQYF
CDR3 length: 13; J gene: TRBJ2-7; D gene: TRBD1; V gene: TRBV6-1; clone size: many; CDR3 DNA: TGTGCCAGCAGTGGGCAGGGGGCGGGAGAGCAGTACTTC; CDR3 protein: CASSGQGAGEQYF
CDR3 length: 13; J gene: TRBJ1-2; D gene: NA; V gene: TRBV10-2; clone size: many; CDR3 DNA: TGCGCCACCGATGCGGCAGGGAGCTATGGCTACACCTTC; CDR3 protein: CATDAAGSYGYTF
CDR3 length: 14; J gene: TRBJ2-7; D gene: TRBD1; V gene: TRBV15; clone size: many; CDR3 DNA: TGTGCCACTACCCCCGGGACAGGAGCCTACGAGCAGTACTTC; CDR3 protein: CATTPGTGAYEQYF
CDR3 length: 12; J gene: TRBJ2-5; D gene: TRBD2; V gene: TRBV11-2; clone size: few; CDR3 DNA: TGTGCCAGCGCGGGGGGCCAAGAGACCCAGTACTTC; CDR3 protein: CASAGGQETQYF
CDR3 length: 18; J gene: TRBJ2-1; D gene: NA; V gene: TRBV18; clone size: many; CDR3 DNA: TGTGCCAGCTCACCCCTCCCGACAGCCAGGGCGTCGTACAATGAGCAGTTCTTC; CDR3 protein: CASSPLPTARASYNEQFF
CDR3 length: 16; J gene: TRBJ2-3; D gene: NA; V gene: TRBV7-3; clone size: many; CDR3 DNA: TGTGCCAGCAGCTTAACGCTTGGGGGACACACAGATACGCAGTATTTT; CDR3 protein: CASSLTLGGHTDTQYF
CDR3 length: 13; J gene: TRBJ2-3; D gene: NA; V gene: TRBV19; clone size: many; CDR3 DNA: TGTGCCAGTAGTATCAACAGGGTAGATACGCAGTATTTT; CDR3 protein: CASSINRVDTQYF
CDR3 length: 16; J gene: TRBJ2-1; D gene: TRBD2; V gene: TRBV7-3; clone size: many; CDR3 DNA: TGTGCCAGCAGCTTGGCCGGCGGGGGAAACTACAATGAGCAGTTCTTC; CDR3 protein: CASSLAGGGNYNEQFF
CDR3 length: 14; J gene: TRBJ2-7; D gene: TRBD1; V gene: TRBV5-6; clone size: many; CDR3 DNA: TGTGCCAGCAGCTTTGACAGGGTGGTAAACGAGCAGTACTTC; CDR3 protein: CASSFDRVVNEQYF
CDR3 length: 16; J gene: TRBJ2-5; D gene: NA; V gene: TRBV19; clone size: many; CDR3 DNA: TGTGCCAGTAGTATGGGACGGCGGGGGCCTCAAGAGACCCAGTACTTC; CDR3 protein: CASSMGRRGPQETQYF
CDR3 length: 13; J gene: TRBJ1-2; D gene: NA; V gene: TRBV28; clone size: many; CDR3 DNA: TGTGCCAGCAGGAGGACAGCCAACTATGGCTACACCTTC; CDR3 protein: CASRRTANYGYTF
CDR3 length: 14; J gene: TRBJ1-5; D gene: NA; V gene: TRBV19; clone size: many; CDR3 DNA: TGTGCCAGTACTTTAACAGGTCCCAATCAGCCCCAGCATTTT; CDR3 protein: CASTLTGPNQPQHF
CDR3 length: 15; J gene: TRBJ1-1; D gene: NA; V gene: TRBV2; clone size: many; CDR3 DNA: TGTGCCAGCAGTGAATGGGGCCTAGTAGTCACTGAAGCTTTCTTT; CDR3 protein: CASSEWGLVVTEAFF
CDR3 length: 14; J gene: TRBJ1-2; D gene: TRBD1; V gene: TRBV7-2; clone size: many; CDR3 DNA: TGTGCCAGCAGCGGCGCCGGGACAGGGGATGGCTACACCTTC; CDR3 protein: CASSGAGTGDGYTF
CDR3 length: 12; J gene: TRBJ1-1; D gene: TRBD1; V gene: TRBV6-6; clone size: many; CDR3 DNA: TGTGCCAGCAGTTTAGGGACAGGGGAAGCTTTCTTT; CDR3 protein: CASSLGTGEAFF
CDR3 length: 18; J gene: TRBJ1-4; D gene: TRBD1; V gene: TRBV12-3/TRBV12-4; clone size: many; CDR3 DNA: TGTGCCAGTCAAGGGGGGGACAGGGGGCCTGCAACTAATGAAAAACTGTTTTTT; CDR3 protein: CASQGGDRGPATNEKLFF
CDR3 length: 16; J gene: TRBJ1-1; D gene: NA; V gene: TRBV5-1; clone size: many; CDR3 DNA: TGCGCCAGCAGCTTCACGGGCTCCGCGGGAATCACTGAAGCTTTCTTT; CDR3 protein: CASSFTGSAGITEAFF
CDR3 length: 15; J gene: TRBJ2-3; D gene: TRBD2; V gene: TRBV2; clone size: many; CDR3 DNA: TGTGCCAGCATGAAACTAGCGTCACTCACAGATACGCAGTATTTT; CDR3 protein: CASMKLASLTDTQYF
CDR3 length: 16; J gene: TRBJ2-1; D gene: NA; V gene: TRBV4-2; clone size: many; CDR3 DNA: TGTGCCAGCAGCCAATCCCGTGGGGCCTCGTACAATGAGCAGTTCTTC; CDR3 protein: CASSQSRGASYNEQFF